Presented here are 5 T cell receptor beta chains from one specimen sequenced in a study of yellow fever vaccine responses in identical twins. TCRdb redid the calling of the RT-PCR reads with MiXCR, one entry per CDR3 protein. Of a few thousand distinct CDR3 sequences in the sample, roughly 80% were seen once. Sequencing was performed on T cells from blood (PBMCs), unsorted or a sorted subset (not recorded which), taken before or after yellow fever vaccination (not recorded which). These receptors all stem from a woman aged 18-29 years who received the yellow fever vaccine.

This CDR3 is CASSGGQVNSPLHF. The CDR3 nucleotides are TGCGCCAGCAGCGGGGGACAGGTCAATTCACCCCTCCACTTT. V is TRBV5-1 and J is TRBJ1-6; TRBD1 aligns across 8 bases. This CDR3 is 14 amino acids long. V lost 4 bases to trimming and J lost 7 bases; unmatched junction nucleotides: 4. Germline V lookup: CDR1 SGHRS, CDR2 YFSETQ.

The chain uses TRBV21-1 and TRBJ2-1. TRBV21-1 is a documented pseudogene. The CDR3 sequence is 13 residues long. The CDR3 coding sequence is TGTGCCAGCAGCAGGGTTGACTACAATGAGCAGTTCTTC. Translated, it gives CASSRVDYNEQFF.

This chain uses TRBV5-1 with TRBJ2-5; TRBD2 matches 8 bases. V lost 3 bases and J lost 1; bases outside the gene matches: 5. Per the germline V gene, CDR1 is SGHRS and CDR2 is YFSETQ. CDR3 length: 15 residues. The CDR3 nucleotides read TGCGCCAGCAGCTCGCTTGCGGGGGGCCAAGAGACCCAGTACTTC. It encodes CASSSLAGGQETQYF.

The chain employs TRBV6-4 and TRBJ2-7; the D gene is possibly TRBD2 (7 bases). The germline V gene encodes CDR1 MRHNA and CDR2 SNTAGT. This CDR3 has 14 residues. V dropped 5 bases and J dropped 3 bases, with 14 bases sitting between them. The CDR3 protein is CASSPQGGFYEQYV. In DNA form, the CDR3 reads TGTGCCAGCAGTCCACAGGGAGGGTTCTACGAGCAGTACGTC.

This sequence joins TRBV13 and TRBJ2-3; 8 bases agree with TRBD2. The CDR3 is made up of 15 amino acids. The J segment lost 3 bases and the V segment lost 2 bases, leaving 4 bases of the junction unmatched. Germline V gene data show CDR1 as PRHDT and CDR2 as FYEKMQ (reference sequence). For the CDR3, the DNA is TGTGCCAGCAGCTTATTTGCGGGAGGTACAGATACGCAGTATTTT. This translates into CASSLFAGGTDTQYF.